What follows is one T cell receptor (beta chain) and its context. These data are taken from a study of control samples from healthy donors and cancer patients. Sequencing used immunoSEQ multiplex PCR; TCRdb keeps in-frame clones, though not all of them. Of about 180,000 clones detected, around nine tenths appear once; the ten largest clones hold about 1.4%. The germline V gene has CDR1 PRHDT and CDR2 FYEKMQ (reference sequence). The V and J ends lost 5 bases and 6 bases respectively, with 11 bases between them. The CDR3 is 13 amino acids. The chain couples TRBV13 to TRBJ2-1; D possibly corresponds to TRBD1 (6 bases). The sequenced sample was blood. This receptor was taken from a man under 40 in good health. CDR3 DNA sequence: TGTGCCAGCAGCACCGGGACACTCAATGAGCAGTTCTTC. The encoded protein is CASSTGTLNEQFF.